The sequence of this T cell receptor (beta chain) was determined in a study of cytomegalovirus exposure and HLA in healthy donors. General observations from the study: Prior analysis indicated that the majority of TCR beta V segments exhibited productivity approximately 87% or approximately 30% of the time. Specificity of a few CMV-associated chains for CMV antigens was verified in vitro. HLA-A and HLA-B allele assignments for most subjects were reportedly predicted accurately using TCR beta sequences. Most TCR sequences proved rare, with some public TCRs found in many donors.

This clone was detected only once. No antigen is known for it. The trim removed 5 bases at V and 9 bases at J, leaving 5 bases unmatched. CDR3 length: 13 amino acids. CDR1 and CDR2 from the germline V gene are LGHNA and YSLEER. The study ran its PCR with 60 Vbeta and 13 Jbeta primers. Method: immunoSEQ multiplex PCR; TCRdb's copy keeps in-frame clones and lacks some. The sample includes fewer than 200,000 clones, roughly 72% of them seen just once. Sequenced input: PBMCs. The receptor was derived from a man aged 35-49 years in good health and CMV-seropositive. The chain combines TRBV4-3 with TRBJ2-7; TRBD1 agrees at 12 bases. CDR3 DNA: TGCGCCAGCAGCGGGACAGGGGGCTGCGGGCAGTACTTC. This codes for CASSGTGGCGQYF.